Sequencing of this T cell receptor (beta chain) was carried out in a study of blood T cell repertoires in COVID-19. This clone was seen only a few times. Generated by immunoSEQ multiplex PCR, the TCRdb table keeps only in-frame clones and is missing some. This table holds approximately 170,000 clones, around four fifths found once. This TCR was recovered from a woman aged 45-65 years who had recovered from COVID-19. The sequencing sample was made of PBMCs or T cells enriched from blood (not recorded which).

CDR3 DNA: TGTGCCAGTAGTATTCAGGGTCTGGGAGGCTACACCTTC. It is translated as CASSIQGLGGYTF. The chain combines TRBV19 with TRBJ1-2; perhaps TRBD1 as D (5 bases). The germline V gene has CDR1 LNHDA and CDR2 SQIVND (reference sequence). The V end lost 3 bases, the J end lost 8 bases, and 13 bases lay between the germline ends. The CDR3 has 13 residues.